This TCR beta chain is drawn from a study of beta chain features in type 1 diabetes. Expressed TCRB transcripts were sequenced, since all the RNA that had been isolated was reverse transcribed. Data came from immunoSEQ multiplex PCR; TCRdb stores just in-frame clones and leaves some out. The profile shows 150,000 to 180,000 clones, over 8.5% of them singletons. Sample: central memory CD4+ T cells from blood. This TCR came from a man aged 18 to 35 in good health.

CDR3 nucleotides: TGTGCCAGCAGCGGGAAGACTAACTATGGCTACACCTTC. It codes for CASSGKTNYGYTF. The chain recombines TRBV9 with TRBJ1-2; D gene uncertain. V gave up 3 bases and J gave up 0 bases, with 6 bases separating them. Germline lookup yields CDR1 SGDLS and CDR2 YYNGEE. The length of the CDR3 is 13 residues.